A single sample gave rise to the 27 T cell receptor beta chains below, sequenced in a study of Ad26.COV2.S vaccination and SARS-CoV-2 variants. Treatment meaning: over 15 received Ad26.COV2.S at low or high dose, single or two shots; five or six received placebo; per-sample allocation not given. Sampling occurred on day 63 after the first vaccine or placebo injection. Libraries were prepared by immunoSEQ multiplex PCR; TCRdb keeps only in-frame clonotypes and omits some of them. The sample has around 320,000 clones, more than 75% seen once. Sequences were derived from peripheral blood, sampled in a trial of Ad26.COV2.S vaccine versus placebo. These receptors originate from a person aged 18-60 years who received the Ad26.COV2.S COVID-19 vaccine or a placebo.

Remarks on this clone: Other DNA sequences from this sample encode an identical CDR3 as well. CDR3 in amino acids: CASSLGGNTGELFF. CDR3 sequence (DNA): TGTGCCAGCAGCTTAGGCGGGAACACCGGGGAGCTGTTTTTT. The chain has TRBV7-9 and TRBJ2-2; D is ambiguous. The length of the CDR3 is 14 residues. Trimming left V 1 base short and J 1 base short, with 4 bases between. CDR1 and CDR2 from the germline V gene are SEHNR and FQNEAQ (reference sequence). The variable domain in full, completed from reference TRBV7-9 and TRBJ2-2, reads DTGVSQNPRHKITKRGQNVTFRCDPISEHNRLYWYRQTLGQGPEFLTYFQNEAQLEKSRLLSDRFSAERPKGSFSTLEIQRTEQGDSAMYLCASSLGGNTGELFFGEGSRLTVL.

The V gene is TRBV6-5, the J gene TRBJ2-3; 7 bases map to TRBD1. This CDR3 is 15 amino acids long. J was trimmed by 3 bases and V by 7 bases; bases with no gene match: 10. The germline gives CDR1 MNHEY, CDR2 SVGAGI. In nucleotides, the CDR3 is TGTGCCAGCATCGCGACAGGGTTTGAAACAGATACGCAGTATTTT. Protein product: CASIATGFETDTQYF.

The genes are TRBV7-8 and TRBJ2-7; perhaps TRBD2 as D (5 bases). There are 16 residues in the CDR3. CDR1 is SGHVS and CDR2 is FQNEAQ in the germline V gene. Trimming took 5 bases from V and 0 from J, leaving 17 bases between them. This CDR3 reads CASSTLPSRSSYEQYF. CDR3 bases: TGTGCCAGCAGCACCCTGCCTAGCCGTAGCTCCTACGAGCAGTACTTC. The whole variable domain, remainder taken from reference TRBV7-8 and TRBJ2-7, is GAGVSQSPRYKVAKRGQDVALRCDPISGHVSLFWYQQALGQGPEFLTYFQNEAQLDKSGLPSDRFFAERPEGSVSTLKIQRTQQEDSAVYLCASSTLPSRSSYEQYFGPGTRLTVT.

This chain connects TRBV7-9 to TRBJ2-3, with a tentative D call TRBD1 (5 bases). CDR1 is SEHNR, CDR2 FQNEAQ, per germline (reference sequence). CDR3 length: 15 amino acids. V gave up 4 bases and J gave up 2 bases, with 13 bases separating them. CDR3 region: CASSWRTGSTDTQYF. CDR3 in DNA: TGTGCCAGCAGCTGGCGAACAGGATCCACAGATACGCAGTATTTT.

The chain carries TRBV4-1 and TRBJ1-1, with TRBD1 identical over 7 bases. The CDR3 is 14 amino acids. The J segment lost 4 bases and the V segment lost 1 base, leaving 3 bases of the junction unmatched. Germline lookup yields CDR1 MGHRA and CDR2 YSYEKL. CDR3 coding DNA: TGCGCCAGCAGCCAAGTTCGACAGGGCACTGAAGCTTTCTTT. Translated, it gives CASSQVRQGTEAFF.

The chain recombines TRBV7-9 with TRBJ2-1; D remains unclear. The CDR3 length is 11 residues. V shed 1 base and J shed 15 bases, with 10 bases lying between them. The germline V gene encodes CDR1 SEHNR and CDR2 FQNEAQ (reference sequence). The CDR3 sequence is CASSLGSFWFF. For the CDR3, the DNA is TGTGCCAGCAGCTTAGGGAGCTTCTGGTTCTTC.

This sequence joins TRBV4-1 and TRBJ2-2; D not resolved. CDR1 MGHRA and CDR2 YSYEKL come from the germline V gene. The length of the CDR3 is 13 residues. Trimming stripped 3 bases from V and 4 bases from J, with 6 bases between. DNA of the CDR3: TGCGCCAGCAGCCACGAGCCCACCGGGGAGCTGTTTTTT. Its protein product is CASSHEPTGELFF.

This chain links TRBV7-2 with TRBJ2-7; D is possibly TRBD1 or TRBD2 (5 bases each). The CDR3 is made up of 13 amino acids. The germline V gene encodes CDR1 SGHTA and CDR2 FQGNSA. With 5 bases removed from V and 6 bases from J, the gap between germline ends came to 14 bases. The chain's CDR3 is CASSPLDGGEQYF. The DNA of the CDR3 is TGTGCCAGCAGCCCCCTAGATGGGGGCGAGCAGTACTTC.

The V and J genes are TRBV16 and TRBJ1-1; D is possibly TRBD1 (6 bases). Trimming removed 2 bases from V and 2 bases from J, with 12 bases in between. Per the germline V gene, CDR1 is KGHSY and CDR2 is FQNENV. This CDR3 is built from 15 residues. The CDR3 protein is CASSQNPGGNTEAFF. The CDR3 DNA is TGTGCCAGCAGCCAAAACCCGGGGGGCAACACTGAAGCTTTCTTT. Drawing the rest from reference TRBV16 and TRBJ1-1, the complete variable domain is GEEVAQTPKHLVRGEGQKAKLYCAPIKGHSYVFWYQQVLKNEFKFLISFQNENVFDETGMPKERFSAKCLPNSPCSLEIQATKLEDSAVYFCASSQNPGGNTEAFFGQGTRLTVV.

This sequence joins TRBV15 and TRBJ1-1; D is undetermined. This CDR3 region has 13 residues. Trimming removed 3 bases at V and 1 base at J, with 6 bases between. Germline V CDR1 and CDR2: LNHNV, YYDKDF (reference sequence). CDR3 amino acids: CATSRRGNTEAFF. CDR3 DNA sequence: TGTGCCACCAGCAGGCGGGGGAACACTGAAGCTTTCTTT.

In its sample, this clone was seen once. The chain couples TRBV4-1 to TRBJ1-5; 8 bases fit TRBD1. The CDR3 spans 16 residues. CDR1 and CDR2 (germline): MGHRA, YSYEKL. V was clipped by 0 bases and J by 6 bases; unmatched bases: 7. In DNA form, the CDR3 reads TGCGCCAGCAGCCAAGAAACAGGACAGGGTCTTCAGCCCCAGCATTTT. Translated: CASSQETGQGLQPQHF.

This sequence joins TRBV14 and TRBJ2-3; the D gene is possibly TRBD1 (6 bases). The CDR3 covers 17 residues. V lost 1 base, J lost 0 bases, and 14 bases lay in between. Germline V CDR1 and CDR2: SGHDN, FVKESK. The DNA for the CDR3 is TGTGCCAGCAGCCAAGGCCACGGGACAAGAAGCACAGATACGCAGTATTTT. It is translated as CASSQGHGTRSTDTQYF.

A single count supports this clone. The chain has TRBV20-1 and TRBJ2-1; no reliable D call. V was cut by 3 bases and J by 10 bases, with 16 bases left in between. The CDR3 is 13 amino acids. Germline loops: CDR1 DFQATT, CDR2 SNEGSKA (reference sequence). CDR3 loop: CSASSLGFREQFF. In DNA, the CDR3 is TGCAGTGCTAGTAGTCTAGGGTTCCGGGAGCAGTTCTTC.

CDR3 sequence (DNA): TGCGCCAGCAGCTACGACATTTATGGGGGTGGCTACACCTTC. This codes for CASSYDIYGGGYTF. The V gene is TRBV5-1, the J gene TRBJ1-2; possibly TRBD1 for D (5 bases). Germline V gene lookup returns CDR1 SGHRS and CDR2 YFSETQ. Between the trimmed V and J ends, which lost 3 bases and 7 bases, there was a span of 16 bases. The CDR3 totals 14 residues.

V usage is TRBV21-1 and J usage is TRBJ2-1; the table assigns TRBD1, which was not confirmed against the DNA. TRBV21-1 corresponds to a pseudogene. This CDR3 contains 20 residues. The CDR3 DNA is TGTGCCAGCAGCAAAGACGACAGGGGAAAGTTCGCGGACTCCTACAATGAGCAGTTCTTC. Amino acid sequence: CASSKDDRGKFADSYNEQFF.

The V call is TRBV19, the J call TRBJ2-5; D might be TRBD2 (5 bases). Deletions cut 7 bases from V and 0 bases from J, with 9 bases between. CDR1 is LNHDA and CDR2 is SQIVND in the germline V gene (reference sequence). The CDR3 spans 13 residues. CDR3 coding DNA: TGTGCCAGTAACGCGGGCAACCAAGAGACCCAGTACTTC. Translating gives CASNAGNQETQYF.

The rearrangement joins TRBV7-9 to TRBJ1-6; TRBD1 aligns across 11 bases. The length of the CDR3 is 14 residues. Germline V gives CDR1 SEHNR, CDR2 FQNEAQ (reference sequence). Germline trimming cut 4 bases from V and 8 bases from J; bases unmatched to any gene: 1. The CDR3 region is CASSSGQGDSPLHF. CDR3 nucleotides: TGTGCCAGCAGCTCGGGACAGGGGGATTCACCCCTCCACTTT. Full variable domain (rest looked up from reference TRBV7-9 and TRBJ1-6): DTGVSQNPRHKITKRGQNVTFRCDPISEHNRLYWYRQTLGQGPEFLTYFQNEAQLEKSRLLSDRFSAERPKGSFSTLEIQRTEQGDSAMYLCASSSGQGDSPLHFGNGTRLTVT.

The rearrangement joins TRBV27 to TRBJ1-3; D is ambiguous. The length of the CDR3 is 14 residues. Germline CDR1 MNHEY, CDR2 SMNVEV (reference sequence). Trimming took off 4 bases at V and 0 bases at J, with 7 bases between the two ends. The CDR3 reads CASSSTFSGNTIYF. The DNA for the CDR3 is TGTGCCAGCAGTTCGACGTTCTCTGGAAACACCATATATTTT.

This chain links TRBV6-5 with TRBJ1-1, with D perhaps TRBD1 (6 bases). The CDR3 covers 13 residues. The ends were cut back, 6 bases at V and 1 base at J, with 9 bases in the middle. Germline assignment: CDR1 MNHEY and CDR2 SVGAGI. The CDR3 here is CASSQGWNTEAFF. In nucleotides, the CDR3 is TGTGCCAGCAGCCAGGGGTGGAACACTGAAGCTTTCTTT.

The chain employs TRBV12-5 and TRBJ2-7; tentative D call: TRBD2 (5 bases). Germline V gene data show CDR1 as LGHNT and CDR2 as FRNRAP. Between the trimmed V and J ends, which lost 7 bases and 2 bases, there was a span of 12 bases. The CDR3 extends over 13 amino acids. This CDR3 is CASAFGAAYEQYF. CDR3 bases: TGTGCTAGTGCCTTCGGAGCGGCCTACGAGCAGTACTTC.

The V and J genes are TRBV3-1 (or the pseudogene TRBV3-2) and TRBJ2-3, with no clear D. Germline V CDR1 and CDR2: LGHDT, YNNKEL (reference sequence). Trimming removed 2 bases from V and 5 bases from J, with 8 bases in between. This CDR3 is 13 amino acids long. The CDR3 spells CASSQSPKDTQYF. CDR3 DNA sequence: TGTGCCAGCAGCCAATCGCCAAAAGATACGCAGTATTTT.

The chain couples TRBV6-5 to TRBJ2-5; no firm D call. Germline assignment: CDR1 MNHEY and CDR2 SVGAGI. V dropped 0 bases and J dropped 3 bases, with 8 bases sitting between them. There are 14 residues in the CDR3. CDR3 in amino acids: CASSYSGSKETQYF. The CDR3 DNA reads as TGTGCCAGCAGTTACTCTGGCAGCAAAGAGACCCAGTACTTC.

Only a few counts were recorded for this clone. Within the sample, other DNA sequences also encode this same CDR3. The DNA for the CDR3 is TGTGCCAGTAGCCCCGGGTTAAATCAGCCCCAGCATTTT. Translated: CASSPGLNQPQHF. The chain uses TRBV19 and TRBJ1-5; no clear D gene. Germline V gives CDR1 LNHDA, CDR2 SQIVND (reference sequence). CDR3 length equals 13 residues. V was trimmed by 6 bases and J by 4 bases, leaving 10 bases between them.

The rearrangement uses TRBV12-3 or TRBV12-4 and TRBJ2-5; the D is unclear. The CDR3 has 13 residues. The V gene lost 3 bases and the J gene lost 5 bases, with 10 bases spanning the gap. CDR3 residues: CASSFGSWETQYF. In DNA, the CDR3 is TGTGCCAGCAGTTTCGGCAGTTGGGAGACCCAGTACTTC.

The chain employs TRBV5-6 and TRBJ2-3, with TRBD1 matching 9 bases. The CDR3 contains 15 residues. The germline V gene encodes CDR1 SGHDT and CDR2 YYEEEE. V was clipped by 3 bases and J by 1 base; unmatched bases: 3. The CDR3 DNA is TGTGCCAGCAGCTACAGGGGGCCGGGCACAGATACGCAGTATTTT. The encoded protein is CASSYRGPGTDTQYF.

The V gene is TRBV21-1, the J gene TRBJ1-3; TRBD1, the table's D call, was not compared with the DNA. TRBV21-1 is shown as a pseudogene. This CDR3 is built from 17 residues. CDR3 loop: CASSKIGHLISGNTIYF. CDR3 DNA: TGTGCCAGCAGCAAAATTGGACACCTTATCTCTGGAAACACCATATATTTT.

The rearrangement joins TRBV11-2 to TRBJ1-2, with D possibly TRBD1 on 5 matching bases. Germline CDR1 and CDR2: SGHAT and FQNNGV. Trimming left V 3 bases short and J 1 base short, with 12 bases between. The CDR3 has 15 amino acids. The CDR3 DNA sequence: TGTGCCAGCAGCTTCGGGACCGCCTTTAACTATGGCTACACCTTC. Its translation: CASSFGTAFNYGYTF. Drawing the rest from reference TRBV11-2 and TRBJ1-2, the complete variable domain is EAGVAQSPRYKIIEKRQSVAFWCNPISGHATLYWYQQILGQGPKLLIQFQNNGVVDDSQLPKDRFSAERLKGVDSTLKIQPAKLEDSAVYLCASSFGTAFNYGYTFGSGTRLTVV.